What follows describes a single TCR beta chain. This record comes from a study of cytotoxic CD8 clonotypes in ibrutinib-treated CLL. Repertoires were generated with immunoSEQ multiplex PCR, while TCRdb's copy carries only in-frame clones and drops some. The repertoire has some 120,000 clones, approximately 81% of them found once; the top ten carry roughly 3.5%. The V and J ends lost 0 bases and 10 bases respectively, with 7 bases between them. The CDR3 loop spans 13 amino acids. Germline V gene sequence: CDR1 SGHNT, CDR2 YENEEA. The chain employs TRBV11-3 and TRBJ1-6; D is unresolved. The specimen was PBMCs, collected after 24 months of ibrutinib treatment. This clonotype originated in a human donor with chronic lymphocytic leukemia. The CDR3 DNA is TGTGCCAGCAGCTTAGACTCCAACTCACCCCTCCACTTT. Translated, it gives CASSLDSNSPLHF. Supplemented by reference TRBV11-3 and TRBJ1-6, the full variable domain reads EAGVVQSPRYKIIEKKQPVAFWCNPISGHNTLYWYLQNLGQGPELLIRYENEEAVDDSQLPKDRFSAERLKGVDSTLKIQPAELGDSAVYLCASSLDSNSPLHFGNGTRLTVT.